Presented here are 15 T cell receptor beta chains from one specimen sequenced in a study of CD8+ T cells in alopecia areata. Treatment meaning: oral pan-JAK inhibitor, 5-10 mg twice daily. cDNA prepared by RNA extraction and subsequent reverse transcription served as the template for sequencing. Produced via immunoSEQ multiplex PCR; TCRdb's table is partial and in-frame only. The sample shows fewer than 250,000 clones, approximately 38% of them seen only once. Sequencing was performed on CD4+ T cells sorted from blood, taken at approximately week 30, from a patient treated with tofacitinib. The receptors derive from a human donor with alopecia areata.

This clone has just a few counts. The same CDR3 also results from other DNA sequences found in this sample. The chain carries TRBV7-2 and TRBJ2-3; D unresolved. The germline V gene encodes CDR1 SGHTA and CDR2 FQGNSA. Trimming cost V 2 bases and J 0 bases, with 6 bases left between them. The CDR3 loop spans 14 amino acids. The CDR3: CASSLRQSTDTQYF. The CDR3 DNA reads TGTGCCAGCAGCTTACGGCAGAGCACAGATACGCAGTATTTT. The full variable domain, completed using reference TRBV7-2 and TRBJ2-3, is GAGVSQSPSNKVTEKGKDVELRCDPISGHTALYWYRQSLGQGLEFLIYFQGNSAPDKSGLPSDRFSAERTGGSVSTLTIQRTQQEDSAVYLCASSLRQSTDTQYFGPGTRLTVL.

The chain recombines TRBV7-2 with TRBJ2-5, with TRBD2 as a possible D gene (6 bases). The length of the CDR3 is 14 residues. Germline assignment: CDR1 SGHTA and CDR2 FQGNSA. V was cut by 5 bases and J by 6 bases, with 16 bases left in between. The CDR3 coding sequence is TGTGCCAGCAGCCAGGGACTCGCCAGCAAGACCCAGTACTTC. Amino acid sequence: CASSQGLASKTQYF.

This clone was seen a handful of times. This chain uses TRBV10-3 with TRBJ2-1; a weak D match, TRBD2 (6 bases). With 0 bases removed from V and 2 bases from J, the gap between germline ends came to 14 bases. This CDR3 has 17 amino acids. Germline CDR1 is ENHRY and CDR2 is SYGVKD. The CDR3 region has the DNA TGTGCCATCAGTGAGTCATTAGGAAGCGGGCCCTACAATGAGCAGTTCTTC. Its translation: CAISESLGSGPYNEQFF.

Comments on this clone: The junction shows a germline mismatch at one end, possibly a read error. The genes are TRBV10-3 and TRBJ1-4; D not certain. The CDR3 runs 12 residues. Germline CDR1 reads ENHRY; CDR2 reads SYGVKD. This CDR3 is CAISGQGRPFVF. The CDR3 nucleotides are TGTGCCATCAGTGGTCAAGGGCGCCCGTTTGTTTTT.

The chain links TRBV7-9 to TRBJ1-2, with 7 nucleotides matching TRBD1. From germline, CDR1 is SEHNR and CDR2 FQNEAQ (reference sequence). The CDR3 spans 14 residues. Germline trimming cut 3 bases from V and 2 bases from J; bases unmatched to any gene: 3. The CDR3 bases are TGTGCCAGCAGCTTTACAGGGGCGAACTATGGCTACACCTTC. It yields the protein CASSFTGANYGYTF.

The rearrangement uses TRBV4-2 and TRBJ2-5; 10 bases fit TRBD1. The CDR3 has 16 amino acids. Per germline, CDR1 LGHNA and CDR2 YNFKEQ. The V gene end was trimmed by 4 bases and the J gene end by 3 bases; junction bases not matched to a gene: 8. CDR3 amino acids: CASSPRQGAPEETQYF. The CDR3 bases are TGTGCCAGCAGCCCCCGACAGGGGGCCCCCGAAGAGACCCAGTACTTC.

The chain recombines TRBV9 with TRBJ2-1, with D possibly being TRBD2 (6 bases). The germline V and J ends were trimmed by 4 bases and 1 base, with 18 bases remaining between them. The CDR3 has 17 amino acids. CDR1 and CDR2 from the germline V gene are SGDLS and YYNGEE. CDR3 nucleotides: TGTGCCAGCAGCCTGCAGGAGCCGGGGGTGTCCTACAATGAGCAGTTCTTC. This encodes CASSLQEPGVSYNEQFF.

The CDR3 DNA is TGTGCCAGTGAACAGGGAGGGGAAGGCTACACCTTC. Translated: CASEQGGEGYTF. The chain carries TRBV2 and TRBJ1-2; tentative D call: TRBD1 (6 bases). The V gene lost 9 bases and the J gene lost 8 bases, with 16 bases spanning the gap. The CDR3 covers 12 residues. CDR1 is SNHLY and CDR2 is FYNNEI in the germline V gene.

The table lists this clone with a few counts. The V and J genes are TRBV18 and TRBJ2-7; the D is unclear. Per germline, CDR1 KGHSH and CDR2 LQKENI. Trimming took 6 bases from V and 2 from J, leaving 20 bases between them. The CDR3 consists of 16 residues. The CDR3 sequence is CASSPPGGTNTYEQYF. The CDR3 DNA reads TGTGCCAGCTCCCCCCCCGGTGGCACCAACACCTACGAGCAGTACTTC.

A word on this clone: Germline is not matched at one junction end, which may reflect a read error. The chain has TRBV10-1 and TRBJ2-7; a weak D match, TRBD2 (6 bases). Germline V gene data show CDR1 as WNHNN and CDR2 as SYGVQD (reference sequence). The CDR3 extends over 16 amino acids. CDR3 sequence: CASSPSSGEPSYEQYF. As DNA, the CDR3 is TGCGCCAGCAGTCCCTCCTCGGGGGAGCCCTCCTACGAGCAGTACTTT.

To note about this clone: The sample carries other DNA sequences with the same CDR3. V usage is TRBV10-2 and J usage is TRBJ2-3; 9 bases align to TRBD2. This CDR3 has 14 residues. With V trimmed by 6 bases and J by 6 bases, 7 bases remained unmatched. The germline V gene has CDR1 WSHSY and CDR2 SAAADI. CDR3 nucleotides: TGCGCCAGCAGAGCGGGGGGCCTAAGGGATACGCAGTATTTT. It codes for CASRAGGLRDTQYF.

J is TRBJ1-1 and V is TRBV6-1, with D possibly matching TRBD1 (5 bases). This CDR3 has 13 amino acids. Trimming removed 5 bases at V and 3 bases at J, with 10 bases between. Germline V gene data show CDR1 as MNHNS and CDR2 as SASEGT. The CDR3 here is CASSSQVYTEAFF. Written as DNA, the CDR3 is TGTGCCAGCAGTTCACAGGTTTACACTGAAGCTTTCTTT.

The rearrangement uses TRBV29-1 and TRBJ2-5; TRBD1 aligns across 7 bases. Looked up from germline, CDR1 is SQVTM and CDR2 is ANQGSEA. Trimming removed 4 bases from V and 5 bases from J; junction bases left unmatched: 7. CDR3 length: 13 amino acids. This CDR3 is CSVVRTGRETQYF. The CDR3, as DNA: TGCAGCGTTGTAAGGACAGGACGGGAGACCCAGTACTTC. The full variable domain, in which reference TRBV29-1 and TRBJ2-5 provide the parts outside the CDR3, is SAVISQKPSRDICQRGTSLTIQCQVDSQVTMMFWYRQQPGQSLTLIATANQGSEATYESGFVIDKFPISRPNLTFSTLTVSNMSPEDSSIYLCSVVRTGRETQYFGPGTRLLVL.

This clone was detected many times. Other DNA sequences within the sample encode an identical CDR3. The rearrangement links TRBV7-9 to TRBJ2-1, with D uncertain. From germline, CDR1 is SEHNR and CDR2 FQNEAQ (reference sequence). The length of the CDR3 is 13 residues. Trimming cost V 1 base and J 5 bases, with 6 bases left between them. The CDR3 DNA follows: TGTGCCAGCAGCTTAGGAGCGAACAATGAGCAGTTCTTC. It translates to CASSLGANNEQFF.

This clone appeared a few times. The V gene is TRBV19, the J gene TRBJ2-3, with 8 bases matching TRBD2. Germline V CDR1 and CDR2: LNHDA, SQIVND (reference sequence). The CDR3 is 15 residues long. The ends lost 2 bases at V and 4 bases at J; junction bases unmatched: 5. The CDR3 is CASSISELAADTQYF. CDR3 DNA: TGTGCCAGTAGTATATCTGAACTAGCGGCAGATACGCAGTATTTT. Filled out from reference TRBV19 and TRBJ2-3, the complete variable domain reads DGGITQSPKYLFRKEGQNVTLSCEQNLNHDAMYWYRQDPGQGLRLIYYSQIVNDFQKGDIAEGYSVSREKKESFPLTVTSAQKNPTAFYLCASSISELAADTQYFGPGTRLTVL.